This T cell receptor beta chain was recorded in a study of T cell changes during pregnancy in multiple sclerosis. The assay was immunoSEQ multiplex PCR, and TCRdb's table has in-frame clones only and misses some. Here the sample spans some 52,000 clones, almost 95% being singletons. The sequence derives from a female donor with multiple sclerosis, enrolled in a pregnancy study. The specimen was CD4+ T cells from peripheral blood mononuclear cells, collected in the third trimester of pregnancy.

CDR3 residues: CASSFYDRVNTGELFF. The DNA for the CDR3 is TGTGCCAGCAGCTTTTACGACAGGGTCAACACCGGGGAGCTGTTTTTT. J is TRBJ2-2 and V is TRBV5-6; 7 bases match TRBD1. This CDR3 has 16 amino acids. Germline trimming cut 2 bases from V and 2 bases from J; bases unmatched to any gene: 6. The germline V gene encodes CDR1 SGHDT and CDR2 YYEEEE.